This T cell receptor (beta chain) was observed in a study of blood T cell repertoires in COVID-19. Assay used: immunoSEQ multiplex PCR; TCRdb lists only in-frame clones, some missing. Altogether tens of thousands of clones are present, almost 85% being singletons, with the ten largest covering 5.5% to 7.5%. CDR1 and CDR2 from the germline V gene are MDHEN and SYDVKM. The CDR3 sequence is 12 residues long. The V gene lost 2 bases and the J gene lost 2 bases, with 4 bases spanning the gap. The sequenced material came from peripheral blood. The sequence was collected from a man aged 45-60 years with active or convalescent COVID-19. The chain links TRBV28 to TRBJ2-7, with no clear D. CDR3 protein: CASSLTAYEQYF. Here the CDR3 DNA reads TGTGCCAGCAGTTTAACAGCCTACGAGCAGTACTTC.